A selection of T cell receptor beta chains follows, all from one sample in a study of metastatic and nonmetastatic thyroid tumors. TCRdb used MiXCR to call clones anew from the PCR reads. The sample has about 82,000 clones; around 12% are singletons. Material: tumor tissue. These receptors all stem from a female donor with papillary thyroid cancer or a benign thyroid nodule (not recorded which). Some clones in this sample may be carry-over from other donors' samples. CDR3s include the opening cysteine and the closing phenylalanine or tryptophan. D genes are given only for firm matches. Size is omitted from some rows. Given values are once, few, many or a class for expanded clones.

size: few; D: -; J: TRBJ2-1; V: TRBV9; CDR3: CASSSARELASEQFF; DNA: TGTGCCAGCAGCAGTGCCCGTGAATTGGCGTCCGAGCAGTTCTTC
size: -; D: -; J: TRBJ1-2; V: TRBV4-2; CDR3: CASSRGSGTGGAYGYTF; DNA: TGTGCCAGCAGCAGGGGCTCCGGGACGGGGGGTGCCTATGGCTACACCTTC
size: many; D: -; J: TRBJ1-4; V: TRBV11-2; CDR3: CASSTRSWVRTVVNEKLFF; DNA: TGTGCCAGCAGCACTAGATCATGGGTGCGGACGGTAGTTAATGAAAAACTGTTTTTT
size: -; D: -; J: TRBJ2-3; V: TRBV18; CDR3: CASSPSTDTQYF; DNA: TGTGCCAGCTCACCGAGCACAGATACGCAGTATTTT
size: many; D: TRBD1; J: TRBJ1-1; V: TRBV12-3/TRBV12-4; CDR3: CASRRQGLNTEAFF; DNA: TGTGCCAGCCGACGACAGGGGCTGAACACTGAAGCTTTCTTT
size: many; D: -; J: TRBJ2-1; V: TRBV18; CDR3: CASSPQSSYNEQFF; DNA: TGTGCCAGCTCACCCCAGAGCTCCTACAATGAGCAGTTCTTC
size: many; D: TRBD1; J: TRBJ1-4; V: TRBV6-1; CDR3: CASREDRDRNEKLFF; DNA: TGTGCCAGCAGAGAGGACAGGGATCGGAATGAAAAACTGTTTTTT
size: many; D: -; J: TRBJ2-3; V: TRBV20-1; CDR3: CSASERRPMDTQYF; DNA: TGCAGTGCTAGTGAGCGGAGGCCTATGGATACGCAGTATTTT
size: many; D: -; J: TRBJ1-3; V: TRBV20-1; CDR3: CSASQRASGNTIYF; DNA: TGCAGTGCTTCGCAGCGAGCTTCTGGAAACACCATATATTTT
size: many; D: TRBD2; J: TRBJ2-7; V: TRBV10-3; CDR3: CATAGLAGSLDEQYF; DNA: TGTGCCACCGCGGGACTAGCGGGATCCCTCGACGAGCAGTACTTC
size: many; D: -; J: TRBJ2-5; V: TRBV11-3; CDR3: CASTGAETQYF; DNA: TGTGCCAGCACAGGGGCCGAGACCCAGTACTTC
size: many; D: -; J: TRBJ1-1; V: TRBV29-1; CDR3: CSVAGRRTDTEAFF; DNA: TGCAGCGTTGCTGGACGTCGGACCGACACTGAAGCTTTCTTT
size: many; D: -; J: TRBJ1-4; V: TRBV7-8; CDR3: CASSSPRKKLFF; DNA: TGTGCCAGCAGCTCACCCCGGAAGAAACTGTTTTTT
size: many; D: TRBD1; J: TRBJ1-2; V: TRBV6-1; CDR3: CASSRGQVTFYGYTF; DNA: TGTGCCAGCAGTCGAGGACAGGTGACTTTCTATGGCTACACCTTC
size: many; D: -; J: TRBJ2-3; V: TRBV10-3; CDR3: CAIGAGGTDTQYF; DNA: TGTGCCATCGGGGCCGGAGGTACAGATACGCAGTATTTT
size: many; D: -; J: TRBJ2-5; V: TRBV6-2/TRBV6-3; CDR3: CASTVRGHSGTQYF; DNA: TGTGCCAGCACCGTCCGGGGCCATTCAGGGACCCAGTACTTC